This paragraph covers one T cell receptor (beta chain) sequence. Its antigen is not identified. Given a much more abundant clone one base away, this may be a read error. TCRbeta libraries were built with three rounds of nested PCR, modified from ARM-PCR. One entry per CDR3 protein, called by TCRdb with MiXCR from the multiplex PCR reads. This table holds approximately 77,000 distinct CDR3 sequences, approximately 78% found once. This sample's RNA came from whole unsorted tissue. The normal lung tissue was taken more than 3 cm from the tumor edge. This entry comes from a study of tumor and adjacent non-tumor tissue in lung cancer. Study background: Histology: around 13 adenocarcinoma, a couple of squamous cell carcinoma, 1 small cell lung cancer. Study results and caveats: TCR diversity was significantly greater in tumor than normal lung tissue.

The germline CDR1 and CDR2 sequences are SGHDT and YYEEEE. The CDR3 is 13 residues long. Trimming left V 6 bases short and J 3 bases short, with 13 bases between. Sample: distant non-tumor lung tissue. This clonotype was obtained from a man aged 55 to 70 with non-small cell lung cancer. V and J are TRBV5-6 and TRBJ2-7; TRBD1 is a possible D gene (6 bases). The CDR3 sequence: CASNIQGIYEQYF. CDR3 nucleotide sequence: TGTGCCAGCAACATACAGGGTATCTACGAGCAGTACTTC.